The sequence of this T cell receptor beta chain was determined in a study of PD-1 blockade in classical Hodgkin lymphoma. Overall study results and limits: The study reported lower baseline TCR diversity in newly diagnosed patients than in healthy donors. Patients with an early start, nivolumab under 1 year after ASCT, were excluded.

This clone was found a few times. No antigen is known for it. CDR1 MNHNS and CDR2 SASEGT come from the germline V gene. The CDR3 extends over 16 amino acids. With 4 bases clipped from V and 3 bases from J, the junction kept 3 bases outside the gene matches. Assay used: immunoSEQ multiplex PCR; TCRdb lists only in-frame clones, some missing. The profile covers approximately 14,000 clones, with approximately 80% appearing a single time and 15% to 20% taken by the ten largest. Time point noted: cycle 4 day 1 (C4D1), after 5 to 7 weeks of nivolumab. Following autologous stem cell transplantation, relapse occurred in every patient, and exposure to brentuximab vedotin varied.

This TCR derives from a human donor with classical Hodgkin lymphoma. The V and J genes are TRBV6-1 and TRBJ1-6, with 10 bases aligning to TRBD1. The specimen was peripheral blood mononuclear cells (PBMCs), collected before the fourth cycle of nivolumab. The CDR3 nucleotides read TGTGCCAGCAGTGGCGACAGGGGGCTCTATAATTCACCCCTCCACTTT. It codes for CASSGDRGLYNSPLHF.